The 30 T cell receptor beta chains presented below share a single source sample, sequenced in a study of human T cells and chemical hapten exposure. TCRdb reprocessed the RACE reads with MiXCR, giving one entry per CDR3 protein. Counted here are 120,000 or so distinct CDR3 sequences, around 15% occurring once; the ten biggest clones make up 0.8% to 1%. Time point noted: patch test 1, 2 weeks after DPC sensitization. Noted treatment: therapeutic diphenylcyclopropenone sensitization with weekly scalp DPC. The sequencing here drew on whole blood, taken in connection with sensitization to the hapten diphenylcyclopropenone (DPC). These receptors originate from a man younger than 35 with alopecia areata. Some clones in this sample may be carry-over from other donors' samples.

This rearrangement joins TRBV5-8 to TRBJ2-3; perhaps TRBD1 as D (5 bases). V gave up 0 bases and J gave up 2 bases, with 10 bases separating them. The CDR3 runs 15 residues. The germline V gene has CDR1 SGHTS and CDR2 YDEGEE. The CDR3 protein is CASSLEGQYTDTQYF. The CDR3 nucleotides are TGTGCCAGCAGCTTGGAGGGGCAGTACACAGATACGCAGTATTTT. Full variable domain (rest looked up from reference TRBV5-8 and TRBJ2-3): EAGVTQSPTHLIKTRGQQATLRCSPISGHTSVYWYQQALGLGLQFLLWYDEGEERNRGNFPPRFSGRQFPNYSSELNVNALELEDSALYLCASSLEGQYTDTQYFGPGTRLTVL.

This clonotype was counted only a few times. The chain links TRBV20-1 to TRBJ2-4; D not certain. Deletions cut 0 bases from V and 2 bases from J, with 14 bases between. CDR1 and CDR2 (germline): DFQATT, SNEGSKA (reference sequence). The CDR3 has 16 amino acids. CDR3 nucleotide sequence: TGCAGTGCTAGAGATTTATCGTGGGGATCCAAAAACATTCAGTACTTC. This gives the protein CSARDLSWGSKNIQYF.

The sample holds a few counts of this clonotype. The chain is built from TRBV11-2 and TRBJ2-7, with D possibly TRBD1 on 6 matching bases. Trimming shortened V by 5 bases and J by 3 bases, and 14 bases separated the two germline ends. The CDR3 length is 14 residues. The germline V gene has CDR1 SGHAT and CDR2 FQNNGV. The CDR3 loop is CASSPRTANYEQYF. CDR3 bases: TGTGCCAGCAGCCCCCGGACAGCCAACTACGAGCAGTACTTC.

There are a few counts of this clonotype. The CDR3 is CATRRSEDTQYF. In DNA, the CDR3 is TGTGCCACCCGCAGGTCGGAAGATACGCAGTATTTT. The chain combines TRBV24-1 with TRBJ2-3; D gene ambiguous. V lost 9 bases and J lost 5, with 11 bases in between. Germline V gene data show CDR1 as KGHDR and CDR2 as SFDVKD. The CDR3 spans 12 residues.

The chain is built from TRBV20-1 and TRBJ1-5; a weak D match, TRBD1 (5 bases). Per the germline V gene, CDR1 is DFQATT and CDR2 is SNEGSKA (reference sequence). The CDR3 has 13 amino acids. Trimming cost V 7 bases and J 0 bases, with 10 bases left between them. The CDR3 spells CSGRAVSNQPQHF. CDR3 sequence (DNA): TGCAGTGGCAGGGCGGTTAGCAATCAGCCCCAGCATTTT.

The rearrangement joins TRBV12-3 or TRBV12-4 to TRBJ2-5; D might be TRBD2 (6 bases). The CDR3 extends over 18 amino acids. V lost 5 bases, J lost 1 base, and 23 bases lay in between. The DNA of the CDR3 is TGTGCCAGCAGTCCTGGGACGGACTACCCTCCCTTCCAAGAGACCCAGTACTTC. Its protein product is CASSPGTDYPPFQETQYF.

This clonotype was counted a few times. The rearrangement links TRBV5-1 to TRBJ1-1, with no clear D. Germline lookup yields CDR1 SGHRS and CDR2 YFSETQ. The CDR3 contains 15 residues. Trimming cost V 0 bases and J 0 bases, with 9 bases left between them. The CDR3, as DNA: TGCGCCAGCAGCTTGGGACCGCCTATGAACACTGAAGCTTTCTTT. Translated: CASSLGPPMNTEAFF.

This clonotype was seen a handful of times. The chain is built from TRBV7-2 and TRBJ1-5; maybe TRBD1 (6 bases). This CDR3 comprises 14 residues. Germline CDR1 reads SGHTA; CDR2 reads FQGNSA. V was trimmed by 5 bases and J by 6 bases, leaving 14 bases between them. The CDR3 DNA reads as TGTGCCAGCAGCACGCAGGGGAGTACTCAGCCCCAGCATTTT. It encodes CASSTQGSTQPQHF.

In this sample, this clonotype turned up a few times. This rearrangement joins TRBV29-1 to TRBJ2-7; D perhaps matches TRBD1 (6 bases). The CDR3 has 13 amino acids. The germline V and J ends were trimmed by 4 bases and 2 bases, with 12 bases remaining between them. Germline CDR1 is SQVTM and CDR2 is ANQGSEA. CDR3 sequence (DNA): TGCAGCGTTGGGACAGCTATAGCCTACGAGCAGTACTTC. This codes for CSVGTAIAYEQYF.

This clonotype was detected many times. V gene TRBV3-1 combines with J gene TRBJ1-6, with a weak D call TRBD1 (6 bases). Looked up from germline, CDR1 is LGHDT and CDR2 is YNNKEL (reference sequence). The CDR3 is 16 residues long. V was pared by 4 bases and J by 7 bases, with 17 bases between. For the CDR3, the DNA is TGTGCCAGCAGCCCCGAAGGGGGGGCGCAAAATTCACCCCTCCACTTT. It codes for CASSPEGGAQNSPLHF.

J is TRBJ1-6 and V is TRBV6-5; tentative D call: TRBD1 (5 bases). The CDR3 length is 15 residues. The V gene lost 6 bases and the J gene lost 6 bases, with 15 bases spanning the gap. In germline, CDR1 is MNHEY, CDR2 SVGAGI. The CDR3 loop reads CASRLKQAPNSPLHF. CDR3 in DNA: TGTGCCAGCAGGCTCAAACAGGCTCCTAATTCACCCCTCCACTTT.

This clonotype appeared a few times. V gene TRBV28 combines with J gene TRBJ2-2; D not certain. Germline loops: CDR1 MDHEN, CDR2 SYDVKM. Trimming took off 8 bases at V and 0 bases at J, with 4 bases between the two ends. There are 12 residues in the CDR3. CDR3 sequence reads: CASVTNTGELFF. The CDR3 bases are TGTGCCAGCGTCACGAACACCGGGGAGCTGTTTTTT.

This clonotype was detected only a few times. CDR3 residues: CASSNRQGGTEAFF. For the CDR3, the DNA is TGTGCCAGCAGTAATCGACAGGGCGGCACTGAAGCTTTCTTT. The chain couples TRBV6-5 to TRBJ1-1, with 7 bases aligning to TRBD1. After removal of 5 bases from V and 4 bases from J, the junction contained 7 bases not matched to a gene. The CDR3 contains 14 residues. Germline V gene data show CDR1 as MNHEY and CDR2 as SVGAGI.

A remark on this clonotype: This may be a read error: a much more frequent sequence differs by one nucleotide. The conserved closing phenylalanine or tryptophan is absent in this CDR3, likely reflecting a read error. This rearrangement joins TRBV7-3 to TRBJ2-5; 10 bases match TRBD1. Trimming took 4 bases from V and 5 from J; bases not matched to a gene: 10. The CDR3 runs 16 residues. Germline CDR1 is SGHTA and CDR2 is FQGTGA. CDR3 bases: TGTGCCAGCAGCTGCATCCTGGGACAGGGGATGGAGACCCAGTACCTC. It encodes CASSCILGQGMETQYL.

Ten or more counts support this clonotype. V and J are TRBV7-3 and TRBJ2-3, with D possibly TRBD1 on 7 matching bases. This CDR3 is 17 amino acids long. Germline lookup yields CDR1 SGHTA and CDR2 FQGTGA. Trimming took 4 bases from V and 1 from J, leaving 18 bases between them. In DNA form, the CDR3 reads TGTGCCAGCAGCTCCCTCTCCCGGGGGACAGGCACAGATACGCAGTATTTT. Translating gives CASSSLSRGTGTDTQYF.

V usage is TRBV9 and J usage is TRBJ1-2; D may be TRBD1 (5 bases). The CDR3 loop spans 15 amino acids. Trimming took off 3 bases at V and 4 bases at J, with 16 bases between the two ends. Looked up from germline, CDR1 is SGDLS and CDR2 is YYNGEE. CDR3 DNA: TGTGCCAGCAGCGCGAGACAGATGTTACTCTATGGCTACACCTTC. It yields the protein CASSARQMLLYGYTF.

J is TRBJ1-4 and V is TRBV12-3 or TRBV12-4, with 9 nucleotides matching TRBD1. With V trimmed by 5 bases and J by 8 bases, 9 bases remained unmatched. This CDR3 spans 15 amino acids. In DNA, the CDR3 is TGTGCCAGCAGTCCCGGGACAGGGTCGGGCGAAAAACTGTTTTTT. This sequence encodes CASSPGTGSGEKLFF.

The chain carries TRBV24-1 and TRBJ2-5, with 8 positions matching TRBD2. The CDR3 is made up of 13 amino acids. V dropped 6 bases and J dropped 5; count of bases not matched to a gene: 4. Germline V gives CDR1 KGHDR, CDR2 SFDVKD. The CDR3 spells CATSRGGGETQYF. In DNA, the CDR3 is TGTGCCACCAGTCGGGGGGGCGGCGAGACCCAGTACTTC.

The chain recombines TRBV20-1 with TRBJ1-1, with D possibly being TRBD1 (6 bases). This CDR3 is built from 11 residues. CDR1 is DFQATT and CDR2 is SNEGSKA in the germline V gene (reference sequence). The V end lost 3 bases, the J end lost 10 bases, and 12 bases lay between the germline ends. The CDR3 DNA follows: TGCAGTGCTAGTTTCGGGGGGCGAGCTTTCTTT. This sequence encodes CSASFGGRAFF.

This chain joins TRBV4-1 and TRBJ2-7; D is uncertain. V was cut by 3 bases and J by 3 bases, with 12 bases left in between. The CDR3 runs 14 residues. Germline loops: CDR1 MGHRA, CDR2 YSYEKL. In DNA, the CDR3 is TGCGCCAGCAGCCACCTGGCAGGTGGCTACGAGCAGTACGTC. Encoded protein: CASSHLAGGYEQYV.

The J gene is TRBJ1-6, the V gene TRBV27; TRBD1 matches 8 bases. Germline lookup yields CDR1 MNHEY and CDR2 SMNVEV (reference sequence). The CDR3 has 14 residues. With 6 bases clipped from V and 10 bases from J, the junction kept 8 bases outside the gene matches. CDR3 protein: CASSPDRVWSPLHF. The CDR3 DNA sequence: TGTGCCAGCAGCCCGGACAGGGTGTGGTCACCCCTCCACTTT.

This clonotype has more than one count but fewer than ten. This chain uses TRBV18 with TRBJ1-6; TRBD1 matches at 7 bases. There are 16 residues in the CDR3. The germline gives CDR1 KGHSH, CDR2 LQKENI. After removal of 2 bases from V and 8 bases from J, the junction contained 9 bases not matched to a gene. CDR3 region: CASSPTGALGDSPLHF. CDR3 bases: TGTGCCAGCTCACCAACAGGGGCCCTGGGGGATTCACCCCTCCACTTT.

The J gene is TRBJ2-3, the V gene TRBV5-1; a weak D match, TRBD2 (7 bases). Germline CDR1 and CDR2: SGHRS and YFSETQ. CDR3 size: 15 residues. V lost 3 bases and J lost 2, with 13 bases in between. The CDR3 nucleotides are TGCGCCAGCAGCTCCCGGGGGGCCTCCACAGATACGCAGTATTTT. Its protein product is CASSSRGASTDTQYF.

This clonotype was found a few times. The chain is built from TRBV7-2 and TRBJ2-7; D may match TRBD1 or TRBD2 (5 bases each). This CDR3 contains 15 residues. Germline CDR1 reads SGHTA; CDR2 reads FQGNSA. V shed 0 bases and J shed 7 bases, with 16 bases lying between them. DNA for the CDR3: TGTGCCAGCAGCTTAGCCTCTGGGGGTGCCTGGGAGCAGTACGTC. This translates into CASSLASGGAWEQYV.

The chain combines TRBV4-3 with TRBJ2-6, with D perhaps matching TRBD1 (6 bases). The CDR3 length is 16 residues. Germline values: CDR1 LGHNA, CDR2 YSLEER. Trimming stripped 0 bases from V and 2 bases from J, with 8 bases between. CDR3 bases: TGCGCCAGCAGCCAAGAGGCAGGGGCTGGGGCCAACGTCCTGACTTTC. This sequence encodes CASSQEAGAGANVLTF.

This clonotype was counted only a few times. This rearrangement joins TRBV6-2 or TRBV6-3 to TRBJ1-2; D perhaps matches TRBD1 (5 bases). CDR1 is MNHEY, CDR2 SVGEGT, per germline. V was pared by 4 bases and J by 6 bases, with 15 bases between. CDR3 length: 14 residues. The CDR3: CASSFLNQGDGYTF. DNA of the CDR3: TGTGCCAGCAGTTTTCTCAACCAGGGAGATGGCTACACCTTC.

The chain uses TRBV3-1 and TRBJ2-3; 9 nucleotides agree with TRBD1. Germline loops: CDR1 LGHDT, CDR2 YNNKEL (reference sequence). After removal of 0 bases from V and 3 bases from J, the junction contained 16 bases not matched to a gene. The CDR3 contains 20 residues. The CDR3 DNA follows: TGTGCCAGCAGCCAAGATCAGAGGGACAGGGTCGTTTTTTGGACAGATACGCAGTATTTT. It is translated as CASSQDQRDRVVFWTDTQYF.

The gene calls are TRBV12-3 or TRBV12-4 and TRBJ2-2; maybe TRBD2 (6 bases). The CDR3 sequence is 15 residues long. V was clipped by 2 bases and J by 4 bases, with 11 bases between them. CDR3 coding DNA: TGTGCCAGCAGTTTATTGCGCGGGGTCACCGGGGAGCTGTTTTTT. Translation: CASSLLRGVTGELFF.

This clonotype has a handful of counts. The chain joins TRBV24-1 to TRBJ2-1, with D perhaps matching TRBD1 or TRBD2 (5 bases each). V gave up 0 bases and J gave up 6 bases, with 14 bases separating them. This CDR3 has 16 residues. CDR1 is KGHDR, CDR2 SFDVKD, per germline. CDR3 in DNA: TGTGCCACCAGTGATTTGGCCGGGGCTATGATCAATGAGCAGTTCTTC. It translates to CATSDLAGAMINEQFF.

This clonotype was seen a handful of times. The J gene is TRBJ2-3, the V gene TRBV20-1; 8 positions match TRBD2. CDR1 is DFQATT, CDR2 SNEGSKA, per germline (reference sequence). The CDR3 loop spans 15 amino acids. J lost 0 bases, V lost 5 bases, and 7 bases had no gene match. CDR3 loop: CSAPWTSLSTDTQYF. The CDR3 DNA sequence: TGCAGTGCTCCCTGGACTAGCCTCAGCACAGATACGCAGTATTTT.